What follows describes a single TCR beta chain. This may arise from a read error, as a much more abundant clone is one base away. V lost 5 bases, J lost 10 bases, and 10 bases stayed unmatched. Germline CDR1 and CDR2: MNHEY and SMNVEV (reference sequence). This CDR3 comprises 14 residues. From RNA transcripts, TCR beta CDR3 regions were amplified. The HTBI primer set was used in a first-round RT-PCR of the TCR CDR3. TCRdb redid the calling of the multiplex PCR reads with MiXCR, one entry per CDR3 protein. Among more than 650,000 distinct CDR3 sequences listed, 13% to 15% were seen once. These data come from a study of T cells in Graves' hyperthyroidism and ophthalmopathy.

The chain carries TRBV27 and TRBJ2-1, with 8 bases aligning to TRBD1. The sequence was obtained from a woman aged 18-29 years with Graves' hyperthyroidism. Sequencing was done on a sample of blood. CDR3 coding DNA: TGTGCCAGCAGTGGGTGGACAGGGCCCCACGAGCAGTTCTTC. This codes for CASSGWTGPHEQFF.